This T cell receptor (beta chain) came from a study of shared T cell receptors in the human thymus. This CDR3 has 16 residues. CDR1 and CDR2 from the germline V gene are SGHAT and FQNNGV. J was trimmed by 5 bases and V by 6 bases; bases with no gene match: 12. Assay used: immunoSEQ multiplex PCR; TCRdb lists only in-frame clones, some missing. Of 640,000 or so clones detected, approximately 89% appear once; the ten largest clones hold about 0.0094%. These same records also appear under a second study, on human thymus T cells.

Input material: thymocytes. The chain recombines TRBV11-2 with TRBJ2-1, with 8 bases aligning to TRBD1. This receptor was obtained from a boy younger than two with a congenital heart defect. CDR3 sequence (DNA): TGTGCCAGCAGTCGGACACCCGGGACAGGACACAATGAGCAGTTCTTC. Translated, it gives CASSRTPGTGHNEQFF.